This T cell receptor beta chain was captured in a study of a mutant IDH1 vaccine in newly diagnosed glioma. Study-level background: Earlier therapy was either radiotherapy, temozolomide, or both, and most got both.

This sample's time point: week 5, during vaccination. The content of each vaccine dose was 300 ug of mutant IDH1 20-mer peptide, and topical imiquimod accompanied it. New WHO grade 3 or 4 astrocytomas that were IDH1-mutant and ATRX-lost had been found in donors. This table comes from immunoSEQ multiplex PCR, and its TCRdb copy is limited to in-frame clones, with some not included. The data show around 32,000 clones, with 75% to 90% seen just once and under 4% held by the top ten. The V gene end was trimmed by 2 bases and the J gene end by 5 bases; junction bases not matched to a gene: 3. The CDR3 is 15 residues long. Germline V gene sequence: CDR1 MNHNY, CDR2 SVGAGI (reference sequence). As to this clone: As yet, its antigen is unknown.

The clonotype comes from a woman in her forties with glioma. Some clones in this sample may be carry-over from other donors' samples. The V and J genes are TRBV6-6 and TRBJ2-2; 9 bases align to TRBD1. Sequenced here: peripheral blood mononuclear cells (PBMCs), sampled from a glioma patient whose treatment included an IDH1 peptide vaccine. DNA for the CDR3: TGTGCCAGCAGTTACCCCGGGACAGGGACCGGGGAGCTGTTTTTT. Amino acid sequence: CASSYPGTGTGELFF.